This is a list of T cell receptor beta chains from one sample in a study of cytomegalovirus exposure and HLA in healthy donors. The assay was immunoSEQ multiplex PCR, and TCRdb's table has in-frame clones only and misses some. The table shows about 43,000 clones, with roughly half occurring only once. The sequenced sample was PBMCs. Receptors originate from a man aged 60-69 years in good health and CMV-seronegative. The CDR3 runs from the conserved cysteine through the conserved F or W. D genes are given only for firm matches. Size values are once, few and many counts, or a class for expanded clones, and some rows have none.

j_call clone_size v_call d_call cdr3_nt cdr3_aa
TRBJ1-5 few TRBV9 . TGTGCCAGCAGCGTAGACGGGAACCAGCCCCAGCATTTT CASSVDGNQPQHF
TRBJ1-5 . TRBV19 . TGTGCCAGTAGTATCGGAGGACAGCCCCAGCATTTT CASSIGGQPQHF
TRBJ2-4 . TRBV7-2 . TGTGCCAGCAGCTCTCAGCGGAGGGGGCCCAAAAACATTCAGTACTTC CASSSQRRGPKNIQYF
TRBJ2-1 . TRBV7-2 . TGTGCCAGCAGCTTAGCAGCGCACAATGAGCAGTTCTTC CASSLAAHNEQFF
TRBJ2-7 few TRBV28 . TGTGCCAGCAGTTTTACGAGCGGGCCTAACTACGAGCAGTACTTC CASSFTSGPNYEQYF
TRBJ2-1 . TRBV29-1 TRBD1 TGCAGCGGAGGACAGGGCTGGGACAATGAGCAGTTCTTC CSGGQGWDNEQFF
TRBJ2-4 . TRBV10-2 TRBD1 TGCGCCAGCAGTGAAACGGGACAGGGGAACATTCAGTACTTC CASSETGQGNIQYF
TRBJ2-7 . TRBV12-5 TRBD1 TGTGCTAGTGACGGTTTGGACAGGATCCGGCAGTACTTC CASDGLDRIRQYF
TRBJ2-1 . TRBV9 TRBD2 TGTGCCAGCAGCGTAGCGGGGGGGACCTACAATGAGCAGTTCTTC CASSVAGGTYNEQFF
TRBJ1-2 . TRBV28 TRBD1 TGTGCCAGCAGTTCGCAGGGGGCGCGGGGGCCCTATGGTTACACCTTC CASSSQGARGPYGYTF
TRBJ1-2 . TRBV27 . TGTGCCAGCAGCCCCTCTGGGACTCGAGGCCGTGGCTACACCTTC CASSPSGTRGRGYTF
TRBJ2-5 . TRBV29-1 TRBD2 TGCAGCGTTGATCCTTCCTACGGGGGGGAGACCCAGTACTTC CSVDPSYGGETQYF
TRBJ1-1 . TRBV2 . TGTGCCAGCAGTACAGGGTCCGGCACTGAAGCTTTCTTT CASSTGSGTEAFF
TRBJ2-7 . TRBV18 . TGTGCCAGCTCCCCTTTCGGGGACGAGCAGTACTTC CASSPFGDEQYF
TRBJ2-7 . TRBV5-1 . TGCGCCAGCAGCGGGACTGAAACCTACGAGCAGTACTTC CASSGTETYEQYF
TRBJ2-1 . TRBV6-1 . TGTGCCAGCACTATGATAGCGGACTACAATGAGCAGTTCTTC CASTMIADYNEQFF
TRBJ2-7 few TRBV21-1 . TGTGCCAGCAGCAAGTCGTCACGGGGTACCACCTACGAGCAGTACTTC CASSKSSRGTTYEQYF
TRBJ2-1 . TRBV25-1 TRBD2 TGTGCCAGCAGCCCGACTAGCGGGAGCTACAATGAGCAGTTCTTC CASSPTSGSYNEQFF
TRBJ1-2 . TRBV14 . TGTGCCAGCAGCCAAGTTACAGGGTTCTCTGGCTACACCTTC CASSQVTGFSGYTF
TRBJ2-5 . TRBV6-1 . TGTGCCAGCAGTGCGGGACTTCGGGAGACCCAGTACTTC CASSAGLRETQYF
TRBJ2-3 . TRBV28 . TGTGCCAGCAGTTACCAGCGGTTGGGGGGAGATACGCAGTATTTT CASSYQRLGGDTQYF
TRBJ1-3 . TRBV5-1 . TGCGCCAGCAGCCCGCAGGGATCTGGAAACACCATATATTTT CASSPQGSGNTIYF
TRBJ2-4 few TRBV29-1 . TGCAGCGTTAGACAGGTACTAGCCAAAAACATTCAGTACTTC CSVRQVLAKNIQYF